This TCR beta chain was captured by sequencing in a study of identical twins. MiXCR, applied by TCRdb to the 5' RACE reads, yields one record per CDR3 protein. This sample carries around 140,000 distinct CDR3 sequences, roughly 3.5% of them seen once, and the ten largest clones take more than 6.5%. Germline V gene lookup returns CDR1 GTSNPN and CDR2 SVGIG (reference sequence). V lost 2 bases and J lost 5, with 10 bases in between. The CDR3 extends over 13 amino acids. The TCR comes from a man aged 18 to 30 in good health. The source material was memory T cells sorted from blood. The chain joins TRBV30 to TRBJ1-5, with D unclear. CDR3 loop: CAWSMRSDQPQHF. CDR3 nucleotides: TGTGCCTGGAGTATGAGGTCGGATCAGCCCCAGCATTTT.